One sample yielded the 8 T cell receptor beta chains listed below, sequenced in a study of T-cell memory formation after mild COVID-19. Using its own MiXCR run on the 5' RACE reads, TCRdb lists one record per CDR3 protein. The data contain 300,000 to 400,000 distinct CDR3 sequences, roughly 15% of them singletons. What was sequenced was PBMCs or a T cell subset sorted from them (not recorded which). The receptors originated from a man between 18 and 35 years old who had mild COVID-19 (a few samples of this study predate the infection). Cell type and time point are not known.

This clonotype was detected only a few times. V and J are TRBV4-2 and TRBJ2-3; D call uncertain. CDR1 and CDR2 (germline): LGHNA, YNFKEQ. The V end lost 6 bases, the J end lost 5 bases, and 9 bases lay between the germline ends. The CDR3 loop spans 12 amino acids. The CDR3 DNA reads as TGTGCCAGCAGTCAATTGGGAGATACGCAGTATTTT. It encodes CASSQLGDTQYF.

CDR3 region: CASSEASRSDTQYF. The CDR3 nucleotides read TGTGCCAGCAGTGAAGCTAGCAGGTCAGATACGCAGTATTTT. V usage is TRBV2 and J usage is TRBJ2-3; D unresolved. There are 14 residues in the CDR3. Per germline, CDR1 SNHLY and CDR2 FYNNEI. The V end was cut by 0 bases, the J end by 4 bases, with 8 bases between.

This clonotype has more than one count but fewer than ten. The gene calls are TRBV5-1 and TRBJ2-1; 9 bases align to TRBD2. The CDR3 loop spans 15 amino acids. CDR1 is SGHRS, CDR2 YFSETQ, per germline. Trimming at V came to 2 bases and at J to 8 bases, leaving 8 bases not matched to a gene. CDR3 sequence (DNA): TGCGCCAGCAGCTTTGGCGCGGGGGGGCTCGATGAGCAGTTCTTC. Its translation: CASSFGAGGLDEQFF.

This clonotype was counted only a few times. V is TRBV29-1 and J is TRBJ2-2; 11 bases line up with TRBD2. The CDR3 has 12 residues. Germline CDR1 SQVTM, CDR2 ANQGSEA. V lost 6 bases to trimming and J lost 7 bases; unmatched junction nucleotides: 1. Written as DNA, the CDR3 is TGCAGCGTCGGGACTAGCGGCGGGGAGCTGTTTTTT. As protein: CSVGTSGGELFF.

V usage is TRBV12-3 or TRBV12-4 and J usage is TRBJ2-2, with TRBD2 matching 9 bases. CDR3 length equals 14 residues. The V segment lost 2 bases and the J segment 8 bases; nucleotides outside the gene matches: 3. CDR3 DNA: TGTGCCAGCAGTTTACGTCTAGCGGGGGGGGAGCTGTTTTTT. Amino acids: CASSLRLAGGELFF.

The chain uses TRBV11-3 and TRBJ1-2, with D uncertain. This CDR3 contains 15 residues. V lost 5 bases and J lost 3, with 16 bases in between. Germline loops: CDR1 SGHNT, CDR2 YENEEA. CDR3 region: CASSLCRLDDYGYTF. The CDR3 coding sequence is TGTGCCAGCAGCCTATGCCGACTGGATGACTATGGCTACACCTTC.

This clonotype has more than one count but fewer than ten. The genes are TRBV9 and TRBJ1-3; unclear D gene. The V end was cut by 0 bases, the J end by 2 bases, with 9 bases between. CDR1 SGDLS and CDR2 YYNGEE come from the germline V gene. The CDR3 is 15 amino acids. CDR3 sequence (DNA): TGTGCCAGCAGCGTAGGTAGGGCCCCTGGAAACACCATATATTTT. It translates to CASSVGRAPGNTIYF. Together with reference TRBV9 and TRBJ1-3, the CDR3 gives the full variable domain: DSGVTQTPKHLITATGQRVTLRCSPRSGDLSVYWYQQSLDQGLQFLIQYYNGEERAKGNILERFSAQQFPDLHSELNLSSLELGDSALYFCASSVGRAPGNTIYFGEGSWLTVV.

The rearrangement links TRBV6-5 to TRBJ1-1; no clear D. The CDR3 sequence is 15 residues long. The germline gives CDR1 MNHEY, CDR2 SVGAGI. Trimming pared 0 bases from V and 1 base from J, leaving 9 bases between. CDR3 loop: CASSYSRRGNTEAFF. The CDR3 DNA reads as TGTGCCAGCAGTTACTCGAGGCGAGGGAACACTGAAGCTTTCTTT.